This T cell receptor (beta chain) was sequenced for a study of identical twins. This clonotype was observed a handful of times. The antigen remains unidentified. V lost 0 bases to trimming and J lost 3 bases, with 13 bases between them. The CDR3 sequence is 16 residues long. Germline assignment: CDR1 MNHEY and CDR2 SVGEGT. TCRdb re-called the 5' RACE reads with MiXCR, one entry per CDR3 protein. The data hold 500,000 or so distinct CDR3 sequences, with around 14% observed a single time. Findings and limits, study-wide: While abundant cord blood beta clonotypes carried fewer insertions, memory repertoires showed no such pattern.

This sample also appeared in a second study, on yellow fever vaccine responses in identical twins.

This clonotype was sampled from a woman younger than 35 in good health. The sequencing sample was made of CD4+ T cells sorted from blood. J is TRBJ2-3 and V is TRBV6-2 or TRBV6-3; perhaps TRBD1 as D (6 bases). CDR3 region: CASSYSKQGWTDTQYF. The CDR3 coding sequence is TGTGCCAGCAGTTACTCGAAACAGGGTTGGACAGATACGCAGTATTTT.